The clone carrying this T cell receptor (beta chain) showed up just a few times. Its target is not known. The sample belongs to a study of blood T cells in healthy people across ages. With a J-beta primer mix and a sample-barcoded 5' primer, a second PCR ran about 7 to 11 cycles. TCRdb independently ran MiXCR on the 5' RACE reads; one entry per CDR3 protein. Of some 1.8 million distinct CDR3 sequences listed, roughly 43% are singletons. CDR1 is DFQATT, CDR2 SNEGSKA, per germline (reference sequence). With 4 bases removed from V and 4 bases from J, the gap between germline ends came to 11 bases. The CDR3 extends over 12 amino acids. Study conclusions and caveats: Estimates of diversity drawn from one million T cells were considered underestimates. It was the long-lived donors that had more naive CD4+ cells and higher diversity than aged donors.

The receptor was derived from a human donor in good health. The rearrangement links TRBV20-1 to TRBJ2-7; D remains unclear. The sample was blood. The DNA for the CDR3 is TGCAGTGCTACCGACGCCCCATACGAGCAGTACTTC. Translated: CSATDAPYEQYF.